This T cell receptor beta chain is drawn from a study of shared clonotypes between healthy human individuals. A note on this clone: The target antigen is unknown. Other DNA sequences in this sample translate to the same CDR3.

Study outcomes and limitations: Non-shared clonotypes showed lower generation probabilities than clonotypes common to all four donors.

The germline V and J ends were trimmed by 3 bases and 1 base, with 4 bases remaining between them. CDR1 and CDR2 (germline): KGHSH, LQKENI. This CDR3 spans 13 amino acids. Partitioning of CD4+ cells yielded a CD45RA+ naive subset and a CD45RA-negative memory subset. An even split of each subset's genomic DNA across several immunoSEQ plates was performed. Sequencing was performed with immunoSEQ multiplex PCR; in TCRdb, only in-frame clones are kept and a portion is missing. Of approximately 1,500,000 clones listed, 98% were seen once; the top ten hold roughly 0.45%. This clonotype was sampled from a man aged 25-45 years in good health. The V gene is TRBV18, the J gene TRBJ1-5; D gene uncertain. Sequencing was performed on naive CD4+ T cells sorted from blood. The subset was: CD45RA+ positively selected. CDR3 sequence reads: CASSPDSNQPQHF. DNA of the CDR3: TGTGCCAGCTCACCTGACAGCAATCAGCCCCAGCATTTT. The entire variable domain, with the rest obtained from reference TRBV18 and TRBJ1-5, is as follows: NAGVMQNPRHLVRRRGQEARLRCSPMKGHSHVYWYRQLPEEGLKFMVYLQKENIIDESGMPKERFSAEFPKEGPSILRIQQVVRGDSAAYFCASSPDSNQPQHFGDGTRLSIL.